The TCR beta chain described here comes from a study of blood T cell repertoires in COVID-19 (dated by TCRdb to between 2020 and 2021). For the wider study: Samples covering the acute and convalescent phases of COVID-19 were provided by collaborators in the United States, Italy and Spain. The prospective study material was composed of cDNA or gDNA derived from T cells, B-cell-depleted T cells, or PBMCs. Subjects who had been exposed to COVID-19, were actively infected with it, or had recovered from it provided the deeply sampled blood TCRbeta repertoires that made up the dataset. The repertoires were released in a freely available public database meant as a resource for research on the immune response to SARS-CoV-2. Samples were obtained from the ongoing ImmuneRACE study (first 160 participants) and from approximately 1,200 subjects provided by 6 global collaborators. Nearly every sample came with metadata listing a de-identified subject ID, COVID-19 status, age in years and sex. Where HLA class I and class II types were available, the types were taken from metadata supplied by the sample provider, not from assay-based typing. Study-wide findings and limitations: The amount of clinical and demographic metadata varied by source and participant and was provided uncurated.

TCRbeta CDR3 regions were amplified from genomic DNA by means of the immunoSEQ Assay, a bias-controlled multiplex PCR. Concerning the study's data processing: The number of nucleated cells in each sample was estimated by amplification of reference gene primers within the assay. To quantify the absolute abundance of each unique TCRbeta CDR3 rearrangement, sequence reads were collapsed and filtered. For each sample, productive Simpson clonality was calculated by taking the square root of Simpson's diversity index across productive rearrangements. Here the immuneACCESS table is served through TCRdb, limited to in-frame sequences with V and J called. Missing clones are a known gap in these copies; in checked studies unresolved V genes cover under half, and the rest lacks a known reason. The V and J calls and clone size were taken over from that table, and D and trimming were inferred from the DNA. The sample table lists roughly 300,000 clones, about four fifths of them with a count of one. In total, the top ten clones hold more than 1.1% of the sample.

According to the germline V gene, CDR1 reads KGHDR and CDR2 reads SFDVKD. Including the terminal cysteine and phenylalanine, the CDR3 comprises 13 residues. Just the 39-base CDR3 DNA is kept, in frame starting at base 1. V lost 3 bases and J lost 12 bases, and the count of bases not matched to a germline gene is 5. For this clone: Its cognate antigen has yet to be identified. No clone much larger than this one lies a single base away; base qualities are absent.

One collaborating source in Seattle enrolled patients during active infection and followed them longitudinally through the course of disease. Collaborating institutions collected whole blood in K2EDTA tubes following their own protocols. For TCRbeta analysis, collaborators shipped samples as frozen whole blood, isolated PBMCs, or DNA extracted from either of those sample types. Sequencing was performed on peripheral blood. The TCR was taken from a human donor with COVID-19, enrolled during active disease. The donor label of this sample is uncertain. The chain uses TRBV24-1 and TRBJ2-4; 9 bases in between match TRBD2. CDR3 sequence: CATSDPASGTQYF. The nucleotides read TGTGCCACCAGTGATCCTGCTAGCGGGACTCAGTACTTC.